The entry that follows covers one TCR beta chain sequence. As yet, its antigen is unknown. Sequencing used immunoSEQ multiplex PCR; TCRdb keeps in-frame clones, though not all of them. The sample includes over 150,000 clones, about nine tenths of them seen just once. This specimen belongs to a study of T cell responses to AZD1222 COVID-19 vaccine. For the study at large: Second-dose timings of about 4 or about 12 weeks were pooled. Study findings and constraints: Seropositivity was recorded at baseline in only 6 or 7 AZD1222 recipients. Spike-specific TCR repertoires showed rising breadth and depth after two AZD1222 doses.

After removal of 5 bases from V and 5 bases from J, the junction contained 10 bases not matched to a gene. CDR1 and CDR2 from the germline V gene are KGHDR and SFDVKD. CDR3 size: 15 residues. Source: peripheral blood, taken on day 0 of AZD1222 vaccination. The sequence was obtained from an adult in good health. V usage is TRBV24-1 and J usage is TRBJ2-5; TRBD2 agrees at 7 bases. The CDR3 DNA follows: TGTGCCACCAGTGGGAGCGGGGAGCCAGGGGAGACCCAGTACTTC. Amino acids: CATSGSGEPGETQYF.